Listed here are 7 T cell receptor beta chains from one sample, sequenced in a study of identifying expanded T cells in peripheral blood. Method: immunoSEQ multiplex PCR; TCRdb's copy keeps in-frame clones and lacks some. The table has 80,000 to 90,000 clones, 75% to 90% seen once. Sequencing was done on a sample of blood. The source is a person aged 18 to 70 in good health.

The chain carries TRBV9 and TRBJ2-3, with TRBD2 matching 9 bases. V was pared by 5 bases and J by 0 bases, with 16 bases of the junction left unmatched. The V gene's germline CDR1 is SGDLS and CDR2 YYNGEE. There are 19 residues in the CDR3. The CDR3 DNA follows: TGTGCCAGCAGTTATCCTAGCGGGGACACGCTACCTAGCACAGATACGCAGTATTTT. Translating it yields CASSYPSGDTLPSTDTQYF.

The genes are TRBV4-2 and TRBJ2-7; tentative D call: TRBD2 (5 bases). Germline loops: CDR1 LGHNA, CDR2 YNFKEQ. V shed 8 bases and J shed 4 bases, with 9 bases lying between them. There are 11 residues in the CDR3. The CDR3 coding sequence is TGTGCCAGCTCACTAGGGTACGAGCAGTACTTC. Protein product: CASSLGYEQYF.

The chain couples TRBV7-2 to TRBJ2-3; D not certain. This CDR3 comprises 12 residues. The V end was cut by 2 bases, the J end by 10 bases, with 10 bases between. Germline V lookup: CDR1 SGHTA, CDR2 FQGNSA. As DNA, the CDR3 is TGTGCCAGCAGCTTATTTGAGGCAGCGCAGTATTTT. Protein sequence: CASSLFEAAQYF.

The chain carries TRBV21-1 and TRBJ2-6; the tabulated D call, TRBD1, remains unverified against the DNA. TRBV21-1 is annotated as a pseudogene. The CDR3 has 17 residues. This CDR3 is CASSQTGGSSGANVLTF. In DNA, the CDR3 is TGTGCCAGCAGTCAGACAGGGGGTAGCTCTGGGGCCAACGTCCTGACTTTC.

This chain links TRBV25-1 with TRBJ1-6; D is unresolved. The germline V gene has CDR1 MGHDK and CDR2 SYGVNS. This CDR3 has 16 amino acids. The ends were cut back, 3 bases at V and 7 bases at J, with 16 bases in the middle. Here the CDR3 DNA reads TGTGCCAGCAGTGACCACCGACCCTACGGAAATTCACCCCTCCACTTT. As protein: CASSDHRPYGNSPLHF.

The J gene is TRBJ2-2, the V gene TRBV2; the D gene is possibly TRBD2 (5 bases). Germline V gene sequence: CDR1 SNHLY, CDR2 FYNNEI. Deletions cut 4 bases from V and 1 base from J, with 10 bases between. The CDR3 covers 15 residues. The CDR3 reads CASSGTDLNTGELFF. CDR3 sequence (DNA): TGTGCCAGCAGTGGAACGGACTTGAACACCGGGGAGCTGTTTTTT.

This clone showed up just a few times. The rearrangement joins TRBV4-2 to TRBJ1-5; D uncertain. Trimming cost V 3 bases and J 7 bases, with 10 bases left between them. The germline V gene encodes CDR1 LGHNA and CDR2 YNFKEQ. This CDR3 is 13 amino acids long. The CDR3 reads CASSQTSQQPQHF. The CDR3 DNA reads TGTGCCAGCAGCCAGACGAGCCAACAGCCCCAGCATTTT.